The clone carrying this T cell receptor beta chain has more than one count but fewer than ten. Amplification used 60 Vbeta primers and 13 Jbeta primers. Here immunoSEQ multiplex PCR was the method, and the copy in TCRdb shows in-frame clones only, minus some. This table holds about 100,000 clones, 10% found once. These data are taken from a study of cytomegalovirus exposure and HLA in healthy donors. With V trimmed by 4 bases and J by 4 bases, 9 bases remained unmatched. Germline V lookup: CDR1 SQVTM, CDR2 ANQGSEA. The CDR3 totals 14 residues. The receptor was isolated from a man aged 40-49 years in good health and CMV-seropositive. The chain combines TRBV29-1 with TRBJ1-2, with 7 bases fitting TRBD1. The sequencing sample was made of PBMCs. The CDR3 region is CSVVVGQAPYGYTF. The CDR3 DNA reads TGCAGCGTTGTCGTCGGACAGGCCCCCTATGGCTACACCTTC.